The T cell receptor beta chain under discussion was sequenced for a study of blood T cell dynamics during melanoma immunotherapy. The germline V gene has CDR1 SGDLS and CDR2 YYNGEE. V lost 3 bases and J 6 bases, leaving 9 bases between the germline ends. The CDR3 has 13 amino acids. Sequenced by immunoSEQ multiplex PCR; TCRdb stores in-frame clones only, minus some. This table holds some 11,000 clones, 75% to 90% found once. The time point denotes: week 3, after first cycle of checkpoint inhibitor. The chain uses TRBV9 and TRBJ2-2, with unresolved D. This TCR was sampled from a human donor with melanoma. Sequencing was performed on blood, taken from a patient treated with checkpoint blockade. CDR3 coding DNA: TGTGCCAGCAGCGCGCGCTTATCCGGGGAGCTGTTTTTT. It is translated as CASSARLSGELFF.